This T cell receptor beta chain was recovered during a study of T-cell reconstitution after alpha-beta-depleted transplantation in children. Study outcomes and limitations: Recipient T cells and thymic progenitors that survived gave rise to the high TCRbeta diversity observed at day 60 in some patients. Several hundred graft clones that had expanded were reportedly the source of alpha-beta T cells about two months after transplant.

Unique molecular identifiers were built into the TCRbeta library. One entry per CDR3 protein results from TCRdb running MiXCR on the PCR reads. Of about 200,000 distinct CDR3 sequences in the sample, under 8.5% were seen once. In the case of this clonotype: Its antigen is not identified. A much larger clone lies one base from this, so it may be a read error.

CDR1 is SGHRS, CDR2 YFSETQ, per germline. The V end lost 0 bases, the J end lost 4 bases, and 10 bases lay between the germline ends. The CDR3 is made up of 14 amino acids. J is TRBJ1-2 and V is TRBV5-1; D call uncertain. The source material was PBMCs, sampled before TCRalphabeta/CD19-depleted stem cell transplant. The source of this sequence is a boy aged 2 to 9 with acute lymphoblastic leukemia, due to receive a stem cell transplant. DNA of the CDR3: TGCGCCAGCAGCTTGGAAGCGGGCGCCTATGGCTACACCTTC. Translating gives CASSLEAGAYGYTF.